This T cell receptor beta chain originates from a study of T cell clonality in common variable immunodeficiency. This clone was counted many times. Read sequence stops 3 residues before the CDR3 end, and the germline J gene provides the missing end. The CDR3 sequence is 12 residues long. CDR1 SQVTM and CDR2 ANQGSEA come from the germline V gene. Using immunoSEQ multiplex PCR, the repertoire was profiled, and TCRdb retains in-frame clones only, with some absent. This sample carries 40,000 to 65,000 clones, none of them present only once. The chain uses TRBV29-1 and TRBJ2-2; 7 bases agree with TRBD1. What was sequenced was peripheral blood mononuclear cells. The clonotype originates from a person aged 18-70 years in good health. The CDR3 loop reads CSVRDSNEKLFF. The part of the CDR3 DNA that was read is TGCAGCGTCCGGGACAGTAATGAAAAG.